One and the same sample provided the 10 T cell receptor beta chains below, sequenced in a study of T cells in Graves' hyperthyroidism and ophthalmopathy. TCR beta CDR3 regions were amplified from RNA transcripts. The primer set for the first-round RT-PCR of the TCR CDR3 was HTBI. MiXCR, run by TCRdb on the multiplex PCR reads, gives a single entry per CDR3 protein. The sample shows some 500,000 distinct CDR3 sequences, about 16% of them seen only once. The specimen sequenced was blood. Every receptor here comes from a woman aged 25-40 years with Graves' ophthalmopathy.

This clonotype was observed at least ten times. V is TRBV7-8 and J is TRBJ1-1, with D unclear. The germline V and J ends were trimmed by 1 base and 1 base, with 10 bases remaining between them. This CDR3 is 15 amino acids long. Germline loops: CDR1 SGHVS, CDR2 FQNEAQ. In DNA, the CDR3 is TGTGCCAGCAGCTTAGACGGACGGGGGAACACTGAAGCTTTCTTT. Translated, it gives CASSLDGRGNTEAFF.

The chain links TRBV20-1 to TRBJ2-7, with a weak D call TRBD2 (5 bases). Germline V gene lookup returns CDR1 DFQATT and CDR2 SNEGSKA (reference sequence). CDR3 length equals 12 residues. Deletions cut 1 base from V and 6 bases from J, with 10 bases between. The CDR3 DNA sequence: TGCAGTGCTAGAGGAGCGGTGAGCGAGCAGTACTTC. It encodes CSARGAVSEQYF.

This clonotype occurred many times. This chain uses TRBV18 with TRBJ2-7; D is possibly TRBD1 or TRBD2 (5 bases each). Germline V gene data show CDR1 as KGHSH and CDR2 as LQKENI. The CDR3 has 15 amino acids. The V end lost 2 bases, the J end lost 2 bases, and 13 bases lay between the germline ends. The CDR3 is CASSPTGTHTYEQYF. The CDR3 DNA follows: TGTGCCAGCTCACCAACCGGGACCCACACCTACGAGCAGTACTTC.

This clonotype was seen many times. The chain uses TRBV28 and TRBJ1-2; D remains ambiguous. The germline V gene has CDR1 MDHEN and CDR2 SYDVKM. This CDR3 has 11 amino acids. V was pared by 4 bases and J by 5 bases, with 5 bases between. For the CDR3, the DNA is TGTGCCAGCAGTTCAGCGTATGGCTACACCTTC. As protein: CASSSAYGYTF.

This clonotype was seen repeatedly, ten times or more. V usage is TRBV11-2 and J usage is TRBJ2-3; 10 bases align to TRBD1. The ends lost 4 bases at V and 5 bases at J; junction bases unmatched: 15. The length of the CDR3 is 18 residues. The V gene's germline CDR1 is SGHAT and CDR2 FQNNGV. The CDR3: CASSSRQGARLAEDTQYF. CDR3 coding DNA: TGTGCCAGCAGCTCTAGACAGGGGGCGAGGCTAGCGGAAGATACGCAGTATTTT.

This clonotype was seen ten or more times. V usage is TRBV7-2 and J usage is TRBJ1-1; 9 nucleotides line up with TRBD1. The CDR3 contains 11 residues. The V segment lost 3 bases and the J segment 10 bases; nucleotides outside the gene matches: 0. Germline V gives CDR1 SGHTA, CDR2 FQGNSA. Written as DNA, the CDR3 is TGTGCCAGCAGCTTGACAGGGGGAGCTTTCTTT. This encodes CASSLTGGAFF. The full variable domain, its missing parts supplied by reference TRBV7-2 and TRBJ1-1, is GAGVSQSPSNKVTEKGKDVELRCDPISGHTALYWYRQSLGQGLEFLIYFQGNSAPDKSGLPSDRFSAERTGGSVSTLTIQRTQQEDSAVYLCASSLTGGAFFGQGTRLTVV.

The sample holds a few counts of this clonotype. The chain couples TRBV9 to TRBJ2-1; D not resolved. Germline V gives CDR1 SGDLS, CDR2 YYNGEE. The CDR3 loop spans 15 amino acids. Trimming pared 0 bases from V and 11 bases from J, leaving 18 bases between. CDR3 loop: CASSVGPQPSEKQFF. The CDR3 nucleotides read TGTGCCAGCAGCGTAGGACCCCAACCCTCGGAGAAGCAGTTCTTC. Together with reference TRBV9 and TRBJ2-1, the CDR3 gives the full variable domain: DSGVTQTPKHLITATGQRVTLRCSPRSGDLSVYWYQQSLDQGLQFLIQYYNGEERAKGNILERFSAQQFPDLHSELNLSSLELGDSALYFCASSVGPQPSEKQFFGPGTRLTVL.

This clonotype was detected only a few times. The J gene is TRBJ2-7, the V gene TRBV10-3, with 8 nucleotides matching TRBD1. The CDR3 runs 14 residues. CDR1 and CDR2 from the germline V gene are ENHRY and SYGVKD. With 0 bases clipped from V and 5 bases from J, the junction kept 3 bases outside the gene matches. The CDR3 loop is CAISESTGAHEQYF. The CDR3 DNA sequence: TGTGCCATCAGTGAGTCGACAGGGGCCCACGAGCAGTACTTC.

This clonotype was counted many times. The chain employs TRBV6-1 and TRBJ2-1, with no clear D. The CDR3 sequence is 14 residues long. V lost 2 bases to trimming and J lost 8 bases, with 13 bases between them. Germline values: CDR1 MNHNS, CDR2 SASEGT. The CDR3 region is CASSERQDRDEQFF. CDR3 DNA sequence: TGTGCCAGCAGTGAAAGGCAGGACCGCGATGAGCAGTTCTTC.

This clonotype was picked up many times. V and J are TRBV7-2 and TRBJ2-3, with unresolved D. Trimming removed 5 bases at V and 0 bases at J, with 15 bases between. CDR1 is SGHTA, CDR2 FQGNSA, per germline. The CDR3 extends over 16 amino acids. CDR3 protein: CASSPRHELSTDTQYF. For the CDR3, the DNA is TGTGCCAGCAGCCCCCGACACGAACTTAGCACAGATACGCAGTATTTT.